These 25 T cell receptor beta chains share one sample of origin, sequenced in a study of blood T cell repertoires in COVID-19. Only in-frame clones appear in the TCRdb table, and some are missing; sequencing was by immunoSEQ multiplex PCR. The sample has about 320,000 clones, more than 90% seen once; the top ten hold 2% to 3%. Sequencing was done on a sample of PBMCs or T cells enriched from blood (not recorded which). Receptors were obtained from a man aged 55 to 70 who had recovered from COVID-19.

The chain has TRBV10-3 and TRBJ2-7; 7 bases are shared with TRBD1. V shed 8 bases and J 1 base; nucleotides not matched to a gene: 8. Germline CDR1 and CDR2: ENHRY and SYGVKD. The CDR3 consists of 14 residues. The CDR3 region is CAIGLGQRSYEQYF. The CDR3 DNA is TGTGCCATCGGGCTGGGACAGAGATCCTACGAGCAGTACTTC.

J is TRBJ2-3 and V is TRBV7-2, with a weak D call TRBD2 (5 bases). The ends were cut back, 5 bases at V and 5 bases at J, with 14 bases in the middle. Germline CDR1 and CDR2: SGHTA and FQGNSA. This CDR3 has 14 residues. CDR3: CASSPGLTIDTQYF. CDR3 nucleotide sequence: TGTGCCAGCAGCCCCGGACTTACGATAGATACGCAGTATTTT.

This chain links TRBV5-1 with TRBJ1-1; 9 positions agree with TRBD1. There are 15 residues in the CDR3. Germline loops: CDR1 SGHRS, CDR2 YFSETQ. V lost 1 base, J lost 1 base, and 2 bases stayed unmatched. The CDR3: CASSLRTGANTEAFF. The DNA of the CDR3 is TGCGCCAGCAGCTTGAGGACAGGGGCGAACACTGAAGCTTTCTTT. The variable domain in full, with the rest retrieved from reference TRBV5-1 and TRBJ1-1, is KAGVTQTPRYLIKTRGQQVTLSCSPISGHRSVSWYQQTPGQGLQFLFEYFSETQRNKGNFPGRFSGRQFSNSRSEMNVSTLELGDSALYLCASSLRTGANTEAFFGQGTRLTVV.

V and J are TRBV7-9 and TRBJ1-4; no clear D. The CDR3 covers 16 residues. Germline lookup yields CDR1 SEHNR and CDR2 FQNEAQ (reference sequence). The V end lost 2 bases, the J end lost 10 bases, and 20 bases lay between the germline ends. CDR3 loop: CASSLSAITKAGKLFF. Here the CDR3 DNA reads TGTGCCAGCAGCTTATCCGCTATCACAAAGGCGGGAAAACTGTTTTTT.

The J gene is TRBJ2-2, the V gene TRBV18, with a tentative D call TRBD2 (6 bases). Germline V gives CDR1 KGHSH, CDR2 LQKENI. V was cut by 0 bases and J by 1 base, with 9 bases left in between. The CDR3 is 16 residues long. DNA of the CDR3: TGTGCCAGCTCACCACCGACGGGAGTGAACACCGGGGAGCTGTTTTTT. It translates to CASSPPTGVNTGELFF.

As DNA, the CDR3 is TGTGCCAGCAGCAGACAGGCGAACACCGGGGAGCTGTTTTTT. Protein product: CASSRQANTGELFF. This chain connects TRBV6-5 to TRBJ2-2; D is perhaps TRBD1 (6 bases). Germline loops: CDR1 MNHEY, CDR2 SVGAGI. The CDR3 has 14 amino acids. With 6 bases removed from V and 0 bases from J, the gap between germline ends came to 8 bases.

In DNA, the CDR3 is TGTGCCTGGAGTGGGGGCAGGGAGGACTCTGGAAACACCATATATTTT. Translating gives CAWSGGREDSGNTIYF. The V and J genes are TRBV30 and TRBJ1-3; TRBD1 might be the D (5 bases). CDR1 GTSNPN and CDR2 SVGIG come from the germline V gene (reference sequence). V was trimmed by 1 base and J by 0 bases, leaving 13 bases between them. This CDR3 spans 16 amino acids.

V is TRBV11-2 and J is TRBJ1-5; TRBD1 might be the D (5 bases). Between the trimmed V and J ends, which lost 4 bases and 0 bases, there was a span of 13 bases. CDR3 size: 16 residues. Germline CDR1 and CDR2: SGHAT and FQNNGV. The CDR3 region is CASSWPQGNSNQPQHF. CDR3 sequence (DNA): TGTGCCAGCAGCTGGCCCCAGGGAAATAGCAATCAGCCCCAGCATTTT.

The V gene is TRBV15, the J gene TRBJ1-5; unclear D gene. The CDR3 totals 13 residues. V lost 0 bases, J lost 3 bases, and 3 bases lay in between. Germline CDR1 and CDR2: LNHNV and YYDKDF (reference sequence). The CDR3 bases are TGTGCCACCAGCAGAGACATCAATCAGCCCCAGCATTTT. This codes for CATSRDINQPQHF.

This CDR3 reads CASTRLPKGGDEQYF. CDR3 coding DNA: TGTGCCAGCACCCGACTCCCTAAAGGGGGCGACGAGCAGTACTTC. The chain uses TRBV6-6 and TRBJ2-7; 7 nucleotides align to TRBD1. CDR1 and CDR2 (germline): MNHNY, SVGAGI (reference sequence). The CDR3 runs to 15 residues. The J segment lost 5 bases and the V segment lost 7 bases, leaving 14 bases of the junction unmatched.

This clone appeared once. The chain is built from TRBV11-3 and TRBJ2-7, with TRBD1 as a possible D gene (5 bases). Germline V lookup: CDR1 SGHNT, CDR2 YENEEA. This CDR3 has 14 amino acids. V lost 2 bases, J lost 5 bases, and 13 bases lay in between. The CDR3 region is CASSLLGEGHEQYF. The DNA of the CDR3 is TGTGCCAGCAGCTTACTAGGGGAAGGCCACGAGCAGTACTTC.

This chain uses TRBV20-1 with TRBJ2-7; D is perhaps TRBD1 (5 bases). Trimming removed 6 bases at V and 4 bases at J, with 10 bases between. Germline CDR1 DFQATT, CDR2 SNEGSKA (reference sequence). The CDR3 runs to 11 residues. CDR3 region: CSAPQGYEQYF. CDR3 in DNA: TGCAGTGCACCTCAGGGTTACGAGCAGTACTTC.

The chain combines TRBV10-2 with TRBJ2-7; 12 bases line up with TRBD2. V lost 10 bases and J lost 7; bases outside the gene matches: 8. The CDR3 consists of 13 residues. Germline-derived CDR1 and CDR2 are WSHSY and SAAADI. Here the CDR3 reads CATLLAGGAEQYF. Written as DNA, the CDR3 is TGCGCCACCTTACTAGCGGGAGGAGCAGAGCAGTACTTC.

The chain links TRBV12-3 or TRBV12-4 to TRBJ1-2; 8 nucleotides match TRBD1. The V gene end was trimmed by 10 bases and the J gene end by 5 bases; junction bases not matched to a gene: 3. This CDR3 comprises 11 residues. The DNA of the CDR3 is TGTGCCACCGGACAGGGTTATGGCTACACCTTC. Its translation: CATGQGYGYTF.

The rearrangement joins TRBV11-2 to TRBJ1-6, with D possibly TRBD1 on 5 matching bases. Deletions cut 5 bases from V and 6 bases from J, with 20 bases between. The CDR3 covers 17 residues. Germline CDR1 reads SGHAT; CDR2 reads FQNNGV. CDR3 sequence: CASSPIGGGAPNSPLHF. In nucleotides, the CDR3 is TGTGCCAGCAGCCCGATCGGGGGGGGTGCCCCTAATTCACCCCTCCACTTT.

The CDR3: CASSTGPNTGELFF. Here the CDR3 DNA reads TGTGCCAGTAGTACAGGGCCGAACACCGGGGAGCTGTTTTTT. This chain links TRBV19 with TRBJ2-2, with D possibly being TRBD1 (5 bases). Trimming cost V 4 bases and J 0 bases, with 6 bases left between them. The CDR3 loop spans 14 amino acids. Germline CDR1 LNHDA, CDR2 SQIVND (reference sequence).

The gene calls are TRBV18 and TRBJ2-7, with a weak D call TRBD2 (8 bases). V was shortened by 9 bases and J by 0 bases, with 24 bases between the two germline ends. The CDR3 has 17 amino acids. In germline, CDR1 is KGHSH, CDR2 LQKENI. CDR3 region: CASTRGGQQRSSYEQYF. CDR3 bases: TGTGCCAGTACCCGGGGGGGACAGCAAAGGAGCTCCTACGAGCAGTACTTC.

Notes on this clone: Distinct nucleotide sequences in the sample also encode this CDR3. The chain recombines TRBV5-1 with TRBJ2-2; TRBD2 might be the D (6 bases). Looked up from germline, CDR1 is SGHRS and CDR2 is YFSETQ. This CDR3 spans 16 amino acids. V gave up 0 bases and J gave up 1 base, with 10 bases separating them. The CDR3 loop is CASSLVPGGNTGELFF. The CDR3 bases are TGCGCCAGCAGCTTGGTCCCCGGGGGGAACACCGGGGAGCTGTTTTTT.

The genes are TRBV11-2 and TRBJ1-5, with TRBD1 as a possible D gene (5 bases). This CDR3 contains 13 residues. Germline V gene lookup returns CDR1 SGHAT and CDR2 FQNNGV. Trimming removed 5 bases at V and 6 bases at J, with 11 bases between. This CDR3 reads CASSLDRFQPQHF. The CDR3 DNA follows: TGTGCCAGCAGCCTCGACAGATTTCAGCCCCAGCATTTT.

The chain combines TRBV5-1 with TRBJ2-1, with D hard to call. Looked up from germline, CDR1 is SGHRS and CDR2 is YFSETQ. CDR3 length: 13 residues. Trimming stripped 1 base from V and 5 bases from J, with 7 bases between. The CDR3 nucleotides read TGCGCCAGCAGCTTGACTATTGACAATGAGCAGTTCTTC. Translation: CASSLTIDNEQFF.

The rearrangement links TRBV7-9 to TRBJ1-1, with D maybe TRBD1 (5 bases). The CDR3 is made up of 16 amino acids. Germline values: CDR1 SEHNR, CDR2 FQNEAQ (reference sequence). V was pared by 3 bases and J by 4 bases, with 18 bases between. As DNA, the CDR3 is TGTGCCAGCAGCTTTCAGGCCGGGGCGGGGGGCACTGAAGCTTTCTTT. It is translated as CASSFQAGAGGTEAFF.

The V call is TRBV28, the J call TRBJ2-5; D remains ambiguous. Germline V gives CDR1 MDHEN, CDR2 SYDVKM. The CDR3 has 12 residues. Trimming took off 2 bases at V and 6 bases at J, with 7 bases between the two ends. The CDR3 nucleotides read TGTGCCAGCAGTTTAACTAAGAAGACCCAGTACTTC. Translated, it gives CASSLTKKTQYF.

V is TRBV18 and J is TRBJ1-6, with D hard to call. CDR3 length equals 15 residues. Germline V lookup: CDR1 KGHSH, CDR2 LQKENI. Trimming pared 3 bases from V and 5 bases from J, leaving 11 bases between. The CDR3 reads CASSPNTIDNSPLHF. CDR3 DNA: TGTGCCAGCTCACCCAACACCATCGATAATTCACCCCTCCACTTT.

A remark on this clone: A read error may produce the germline difference seen at one junction end. The V gene is TRBV7-9, the J gene TRBJ2-7, with 12 bases fitting TRBD2. From germline, CDR1 is SEHNR and CDR2 FQNEAQ (reference sequence). The CDR3 spans 17 residues. CDR3 nucleotide sequence: TGTGCCAGCAGTTTAGCGACTAGCGGGGGCCGGCCGGGGGAGCAGTACTTC. This gives the protein CASSLATSGGRPGEQYF.

The rearrangement links TRBV5-5 to TRBJ2-7; TRBD1 is a possible D gene (5 bases). The ends were cut back, 1 base at V and 5 bases at J, with 7 bases in the middle. Germline-derived CDR1 and CDR2 are SGHKS and YYEKEE (reference sequence). This CDR3 contains 12 residues. This chain's CDR3 is CASSLWGHEQYF. The CDR3 coding sequence is TGTGCCAGCAGCTTGTGGGGCCACGAGCAGTACTTC.